This T cell receptor (beta chain) was identified in a study of monozygotic twins with inflammatory bowel disease (dated by TCRdb to the late 2010s). Looking at the study overall: The complete study included 30 or so monozygotic twin pairs: 19 IBD-discordant Danish pairs and nine German pairs, of which four were IBD-concordant and five were IBD-discordant. Each individual had, on average, about 151 000 unique TCRalpha sequences and 181 000 unique TCRbeta sequences available for analysis. Within discordant pairs, disease-associated traits were sought mainly by comparing IBD patients with their genetically identical healthy co-twins.

Library preparation was by 5' RACE. The input for every TCR library was around 4,000 ng of total RNA. For each sample, cDNA was synthesized in eight separate reactions using SMARTScribe reverse transcriptase. Unique molecular identifiers containing a 6-nucleotide sample barcode were introduced through template switching during cDNA synthesis. TCRalpha and TCRbeta cDNA was amplified in two nested PCRs of about 17 and 10 cycles, and bead purification was carried out after each PCR. Before amplification, the cDNA was both treated with uracil DNA-glycosylase and purified with the QIAquick PCR purification kit. The second PCR added Illumina TruSeq-compatible adapters along with sample-specific barcodes. TapeStation and Qubit were used to check library quality and concentration, and roughly 4.9 ng of each library was pooled. Sequencing of pooled libraries was carried out on an Illumina HiSeq2500 single-index Rapid Run using 2 x 100 bp reads and custom sequencing primers. In the source study's methods: MiGEC version 1.2.6 was used for UMI-based consensus assembly to correct PCR and sequencing errors. MiXCR version 2.1.1 handled V(D)J alignment, clonotype assembly and CDR3 extraction. To normalise gene usage, clonotype sharing and MAIT/NKT TCR abundance, the top 1000, 10 000 and 20 000 clonotypes in each sample were analysed. Diversity was computed as the inverse Simpson index with the vegan R package after downsampling to 27 000 UMIs. Paired Mann-Whitney U tests on discordant twin pairs were used, with Benjamini-Hochberg multiple-testing correction. One entry per CDR3 protein sequence results from the TCRdb reprocessing of the reads, with DNA left out. TCRdb, not the authors, supplied the V and J calls. This sample's clone table shows hundreds of thousands of distinct CDR3 sequences. The ten largest clonotypes hold 2.4% of the sample.

About this clonotype: No cognate antigen has been identified for it.

What the research found in general, with its limitations: Concordant and discordant twins showed no difference in repertoire similarity, possibly because of limited statistical power. Differing immunosuppressive treatments among patients may have added background noise and inter-individual variability to the repertoires. TCRbeta repertoire diversity, by inverse Simpson index, was decreased in IBD patients compared with their healthy co-twins. The analysis was unable to tell apart different T cell subtypes. Compared with healthy twins, IBD patients had fewer clonotypes in common with other individuals, a difference most pronounced in patients showing signs of disease activity. The results gave no support for a single strong signal or clonotype linked to IBD.

The CDR3, cysteine through phenylalanine, is 15 amino acids long. The nucleotide record is missing. CDR1 SGHTA and CDR2 FQGNSA are derived from the germline V gene. From each donor, an approximately 2.3 ml peripheral blood sample was collected into PAXgene tubes and kept at -80 degrees C. Total RNA was isolated from whole blood with the PAXgene blood miRNA kit on an automated QIAcube, without T cell sorting. Peripheral blood from monozygotic twin pairs, either concordant or discordant for inflammatory bowel disease, underwent deep TCRalpha and TCRbeta repertoire profiling that used unique molecular barcoding. For every twin pair, smoking habits were documented, and each individual was categorised as a current, former or never smoker.

The V and J segments used are TRBV7-2 and TRBJ2-7; TCRdb reports TRBD1, a call that lacks DNA to check it against. The sequencing sample was made of blood. This sequence was found in a human donor with ulcerative colitis or Crohn's disease, or a healthy co-twin of an affected twin (not recorded which). CDR3 region: CASSLSAQTGLEQYF. The full variable domain, with segments outside the CDR3 supplied by the reference TRBV7-2 and TRBJ2-7 proteins, appears as GAGVSQSPSNKVTEKGKDVELRCDPISGHTALYWYRQSLGQGLEFLIYFQGNSAPDKSGLPSDRFSAERTGGSVSTLTIQRTQQEDSAVYLCASSLSAQTGLEQYFGPGTRLTVT.